Presented here are 3 T cell receptor beta chains from one specimen sequenced in a study of T cell responses to AZD1222 COVID-19 vaccine (dated by TCRdb to the early 2020s). The library was made by the immunoSEQ multiplex PCR assay. Sourced from immuneACCESS, this table was stored by TCRdb with only in-frame sequences that have V and J called. A share of the clones is absent; for the studies checked, an unresolved V gene accounts for under half, and the remainder has no known explanation. The table for this sample lists 90,000 to 130,000 clones; over 90% of them were counted only once. 2.5% to 3% of the sample goes to the ten largest clones. The time point label of this sample denotes: about 28 days (+/-7) after the second vaccine dose. The input for sequencing was peripheral blood, taken 28 days after the second AZD1222 dose. All receptors derive from an adult who received the AZD1222 COVID-19 vaccine.

The genes are TRBV29-1 and TRBJ1-4; D not certain. The germline CDR1 and CDR2 sequences are SQVTM and ANQGSEA. Trimming removed 0 bases at V and 8 bases at J, with 13 bases between. This CDR3 is built from 14 residues. The CDR3 DNA follows: TGCAGCGTTGAAGATTCCGGGATCGGGGAAAAACTGTTTTTT. Amino acid sequence: CSVEDSGIGEKLFF.

This sequence joins TRBV7-6 and TRBJ2-5; D may be TRBD1 or TRBD2 (5 bases each). Germline CDR1 and CDR2: SGHVS and FNYEAQ. Trimming removed 5 bases at V and 5 bases at J, with 18 bases between. The CDR3 contains 15 residues. The CDR3 DNA follows: TGTGCCAGCAGCCTATCAAGAGGGACGGGGGAGACCCAGTACTTC. This encodes CASSLSRGTGETQYF.

This chain uses TRBV6-5 with TRBJ1-2; unclear D gene. Germline V gene data show CDR1 as MNHEY and CDR2 as SVGAGI. With 0 bases removed from V and 4 bases from J, the gap between germline ends came to 15 bases. CDR3 length: 16 residues. In nucleotides, the CDR3 is TGTGCCAGCAGTTACTCGATAGGTACACCGGCCTATGGCTACACCTTC. Encoded protein: CASSYSIGTPAYGYTF.